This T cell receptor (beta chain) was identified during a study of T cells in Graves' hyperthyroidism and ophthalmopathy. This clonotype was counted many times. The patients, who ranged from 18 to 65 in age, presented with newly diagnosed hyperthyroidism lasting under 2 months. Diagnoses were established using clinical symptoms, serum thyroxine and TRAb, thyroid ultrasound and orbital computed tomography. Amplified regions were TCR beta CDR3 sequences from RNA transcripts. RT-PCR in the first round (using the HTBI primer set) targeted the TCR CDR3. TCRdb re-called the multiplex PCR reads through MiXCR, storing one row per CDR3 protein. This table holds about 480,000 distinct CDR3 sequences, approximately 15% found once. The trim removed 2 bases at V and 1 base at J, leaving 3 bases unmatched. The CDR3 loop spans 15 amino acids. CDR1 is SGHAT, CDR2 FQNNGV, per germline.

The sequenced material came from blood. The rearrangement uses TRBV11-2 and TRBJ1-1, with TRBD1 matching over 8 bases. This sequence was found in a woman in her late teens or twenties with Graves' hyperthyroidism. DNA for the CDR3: TGTGCCAGCAGCTTACGGACAGGGCAGAACACTGAAGCTTTCTTT. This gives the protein CASSLRTGQNTEAFF.